These 20 T cell receptor beta chains were all obtained from the same sample, sequenced in a study of identical twins. TCRdb re-called the 5' RACE reads with MiXCR, one entry per CDR3 protein. This sample has about 530,000 distinct CDR3 sequences; around 15% occur once, and the top ten carry roughly 0.44%. These same records also appear under a second study, on yellow fever vaccine responses in identical twins.

The material sequenced was CD4+ T cells sorted from blood. These TCRs come from a young woman in good health.

With regard to this clonotype: An end of the junction does not agree with germline; a read error may underlie this. V is TRBV28 and J is TRBJ2-6; D is possibly TRBD1 (6 bases). The CDR3 covers 14 residues. CDR1 MDHEN and CDR2 SYDVKM come from the germline V gene. The CDR3 region has the DNA TGTGCCAGCAGTCCCCGACAGGTTTTCTCTGGGGCGGCTTTC. Protein: CASSPRQVFSGAAF.

J is TRBJ2-7 and V is TRBV7-9, with unresolved D. The length of the CDR3 is 12 residues. Per the germline V gene, CDR1 is SEHNR and CDR2 is FQNEAQ (reference sequence). The V end lost 3 bases, the J end lost 6 bases, and 9 bases lay between the germline ends. CDR3 protein: CASSFHPGEQYF. CDR3 in DNA: TGTGCCAGCAGCTTTCATCCGGGCGAGCAGTACTTC.

This clonotype was picked up many times. The chain combines TRBV5-5 with TRBJ2-2; D not resolved. V lost 0 bases to trimming and J lost 5 bases, with 11 bases between them. This CDR3 is built from 15 residues. Germline V gives CDR1 SGHKS, CDR2 YYEKEE (reference sequence). The CDR3 region is CASSLDGLVTGELFF. DNA for the CDR3: TGTGCCAGCAGCTTGGACGGGTTGGTGACCGGGGAGCTGTTTTTT.

This clonotype was counted between two and nine times. This sequence joins TRBV10-3 and TRBJ1-5; the D gene is possibly TRBD1 (5 bases). Germline V gene data show CDR1 as ENHRY and CDR2 as SYGVKD. V shed 2 bases and J shed 7 bases, with 15 bases lying between them. The CDR3 consists of 15 residues. The CDR3 DNA is TGTGCCATCAGTGAGAGTCAAGGGGAGGCCCAGCCCCAGCATTTT. This encodes CAISESQGEAQPQHF.

The table lists this clonotype with a few counts. As DNA, the CDR3 is TGTGCCAGCAGCTCACGGACAGGGCGGTTCTACGAGCAGTACGTC. Amino acids: CASSSRTGRFYEQYV. The chain is built from TRBV7-9 and TRBJ2-7; 8 bases match TRBD1. The length of the CDR3 is 15 residues. The V gene's germline CDR1 is SEHNR and CDR2 FQNEAQ (reference sequence). Germline trimming cut 4 bases from V and 3 bases from J; bases unmatched to any gene: 8.

The chain is built from TRBV12-3 or TRBV12-4 and TRBJ1-4; unclear D gene. There are 11 residues in the CDR3. V was clipped by 8 bases and J by 7 bases, with 8 bases between them. The CDR3 DNA is TGTGCCAGCGGCCGGACTGAAAAACTGTTTTTT. Protein: CASGRTEKLFF.

The chain links TRBV20-1 to TRBJ2-7, with a weak D call TRBD2 (6 bases). The V end lost 6 bases, the J end lost 3 bases, and 18 bases lay between the germline ends. From germline, CDR1 is DFQATT and CDR2 SNEGSKA (reference sequence). This CDR3 comprises 14 residues. Here the CDR3 DNA reads TGCAGTGCCCGAGGAGGGAGCCACTACTACGAGCAGTACTTC. This encodes CSARGGSHYYEQYF.

This chain joins TRBV18 and TRBJ2-7; a possible D gene is TRBD1 (5 bases). The germline gives CDR1 KGHSH, CDR2 LQKENI. Trimming shortened V by 2 bases and J by 3 bases, and 14 bases separated the two germline ends. There are 15 residues in the CDR3. This CDR3 reads CASSPAGRQNYEQYF. CDR3 sequence (DNA): TGTGCCAGCTCACCAGCCGGTAGACAGAACTACGAGCAGTACTTC.

This clonotype has a count of ten or more. As DNA, the CDR3 is TGCAGCACAACAGGGGGCAATGAGCAGTTCTTC. This translates into CSTTGGNEQFF. The rearrangement links TRBV29-1 to TRBJ2-1; the match to TRBD1 covers 8 bases. With 8 bases clipped from V and 6 bases from J, the junction kept 3 bases outside the gene matches. The CDR3 has 11 residues. Germline CDR1 reads SQVTM; CDR2 reads ANQGSEA.

This clonotype was observed a few times. V gene TRBV3-1 combines with J gene TRBJ2-7; 9 bases match TRBD2. Germline trimming cut 0 bases from V and 5 bases from J; bases unmatched to any gene: 5. The CDR3 is 15 amino acids. Germline V lookup: CDR1 LGHDT, CDR2 YNNKEL (reference sequence). This CDR3 reads CASSQDLASGNEQYF. The CDR3 nucleotides are TGTGCCAGCAGCCAAGATCTCGCTAGCGGGAACGAGCAGTACTTC.

This clonotype has more than one count but fewer than ten. The CDR3 DNA sequence: TGTGCCACCAGCAAATACCCTACTTACAATGAGCAGTTCTTC. This sequence encodes CATSKYPTYNEQFF. The chain uses TRBV15 and TRBJ2-1, with D unclear. V gave up 4 bases and J gave up 4 bases, with 11 bases separating them. The germline V gene has CDR1 LNHNV and CDR2 YYDKDF (reference sequence). The CDR3 is 14 amino acids.

The J gene is TRBJ2-7, the V gene TRBV20-1, with 10 bases aligning to TRBD2. The CDR3 extends over 14 amino acids. V gave up 6 bases and J gave up 2 bases; unmatched junction bases: 7. The germline V gene has CDR1 DFQATT and CDR2 SNEGSKA (reference sequence). CDR3 residues: CSATLAGVPYEQYF. The CDR3 region has the DNA TGCAGTGCCACTCTAGCGGGAGTTCCCTACGAGCAGTACTTC.

The gene calls are TRBV5-1 and TRBJ2-5; D possibly uses TRBD1 or TRBD2 (5 bases each). Trimming cost V 0 bases and J 4 bases, with 13 bases left between them. Germline CDR1 SGHRS, CDR2 YFSETQ. The CDR3 is 15 residues long. In DNA form, the CDR3 reads TGCGCCAGCAGCTTGGAAGGGGACCATTCAGAGACCCAGTACTTC. Translation gives CASSLEGDHSETQYF.

This clonotype was counted once. This chain joins TRBV20-1 and TRBJ2-3, with no clear D. V was cut by 1 base and J by 2 bases, with 7 bases left in between. The CDR3 is made up of 13 amino acids. Per the germline V gene, CDR1 is DFQATT and CDR2 is SNEGSKA (reference sequence). In nucleotides, the CDR3 is TGCAGTGCTAGAGTAGCCCACACAGATACGCAGTATTTT. The encoded protein is CSARVAHTDTQYF.

This clonotype was seen more than once but under ten times. CDR3 DNA sequence: TGTGCCAGCAGTTACTCTGGGACAGGCTATTTGGCTGGAAACACCATATATTTT. Translating it yields CASSYSGTGYLAGNTIYF. The gene calls are TRBV6-5 and TRBJ1-3, with TRBD1 matching 8 bases. Germline-derived CDR1 and CDR2 are MNHEY and SVGAGI. The CDR3 is 18 amino acids. Trimming cost V 0 bases and J 2 bases; bases outside gene matches: 9.

This clonotype was seen a few times. This chain uses TRBV27 with TRBJ1-1; D not resolved. Trimming shortened V by 3 bases and J by 1 base, and 9 bases separated the two germline ends. Per the germline V gene, CDR1 is MNHEY and CDR2 is SMNVEV (reference sequence). This CDR3 is 14 amino acids long. This CDR3 reads CASSFGQRNTEAFF. The CDR3 coding sequence is TGTGCCAGCAGTTTTGGGCAGAGGAACACTGAAGCTTTCTTT.

This clonotype was counted at least ten times. This chain joins TRBV7-9 and TRBJ2-1; no firm D call. Germline V gives CDR1 SEHNR, CDR2 FQNEAQ (reference sequence). The CDR3 runs 12 residues. V lost 6 bases to trimming and J lost 5 bases, with 8 bases between them. As DNA, the CDR3 is TGTGCCAGCAGTGACTGGGACAATGAGCAGTTCTTC. This translates into CASSDWDNEQFF.

This clonotype was seen once. V is TRBV7-2 and J is TRBJ2-2; 7 bases line up with TRBD2. V trimming: 5 bases; J trimming: 7 bases; junction bases outside the gene matches: 16. Germline V CDR1 and CDR2: SGHTA, FQGNSA. The CDR3 length is 17 residues. The chain's CDR3 is CASSTAAGGGGSGELFF. The CDR3 coding sequence is TGTGCCAGCAGCACCGCCGCGGGCGGGGGTGGGAGCGGGGAGCTGTTTTTT.

This chain joins TRBV12-3 or TRBV12-4 and TRBJ2-1; 11 bases align to TRBD2. The ends lost 5 bases at V and 8 bases at J; junction bases unmatched: 5. This CDR3 contains 14 residues. DNA of the CDR3: TGTGCCAGCAGTGGACTAGCGGGCACCCATGAGCAGTTCTTC. Translating gives CASSGLAGTHEQFF.

The J gene is TRBJ2-2, the V gene TRBV3-1, with D possibly matching TRBD2 (6 bases). CDR3 size: 17 residues. V dropped 0 bases and J dropped 4 bases, with 15 bases sitting between them. Germline CDR1 is LGHDT and CDR2 is YNNKEL (reference sequence). The CDR3 sequence: CASSQEGGLARTGELFF. The CDR3 DNA reads TGTGCCAGCAGCCAAGAGGGCGGGCTAGCGCGCACCGGGGAGCTGTTTTTT.